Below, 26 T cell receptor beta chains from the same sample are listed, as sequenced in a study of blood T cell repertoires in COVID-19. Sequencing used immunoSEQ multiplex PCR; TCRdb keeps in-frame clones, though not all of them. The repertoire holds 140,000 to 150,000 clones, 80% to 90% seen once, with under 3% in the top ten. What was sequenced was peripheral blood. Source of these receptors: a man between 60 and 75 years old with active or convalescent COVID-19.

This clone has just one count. The CDR3 loop is CASSPTGQDNYGYTF. DNA of the CDR3: TGTGCCAGCTCACCGACGGGACAGGACAACTATGGCTACACCTTC. The J gene is TRBJ1-2, the V gene TRBV18, with 8 bases identical to TRBD1. Looked up from germline, CDR1 is KGHSH and CDR2 is LQKENI. The CDR3 runs to 15 residues. V shed 3 bases, J shed 2 bases, and the junction held 5 bases outside the gene matches.

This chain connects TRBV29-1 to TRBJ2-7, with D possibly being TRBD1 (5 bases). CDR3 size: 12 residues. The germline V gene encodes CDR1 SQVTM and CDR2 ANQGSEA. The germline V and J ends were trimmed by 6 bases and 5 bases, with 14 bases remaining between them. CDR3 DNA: TGCAGCGTGCAGGGTACTCTGGACGAGCAGTACTTC. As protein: CSVQGTLDEQYF.

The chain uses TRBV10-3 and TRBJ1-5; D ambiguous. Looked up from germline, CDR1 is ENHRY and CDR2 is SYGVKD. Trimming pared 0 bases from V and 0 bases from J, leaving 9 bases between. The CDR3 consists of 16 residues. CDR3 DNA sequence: TGTGCCATCAGTGAGTCTGGAGGGAATAGCAATCAGCCCCAGCATTTT. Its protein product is CAISESGGNSNQPQHF.

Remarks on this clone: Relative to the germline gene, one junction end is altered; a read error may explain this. The chain's CDR3 is CARSVGGGGTGPSSGANVLTF. The CDR3 DNA sequence: TGTGCCCGCAGCGTCGGCGGGGGGGGGACCGGGCCCTCCTCTGGGGCCAACGTCCTGACTTTC. The chain links TRBV9 to TRBJ2-6; 9 bases are shared with TRBD2. The CDR3 contains 21 residues. Germline values: CDR1 SGDLS, CDR2 YYNGEE.

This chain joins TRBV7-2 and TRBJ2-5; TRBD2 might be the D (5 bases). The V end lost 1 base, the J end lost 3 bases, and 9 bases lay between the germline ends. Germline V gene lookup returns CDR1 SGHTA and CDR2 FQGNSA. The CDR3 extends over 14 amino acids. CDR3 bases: TGTGCCAGCAGCTTAGGCCCGAGGGAAGAGACCCAGTACTTC. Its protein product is CASSLGPREETQYF. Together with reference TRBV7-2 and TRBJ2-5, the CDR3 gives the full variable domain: GAGVSQSPSNKVTEKGKDVELRCDPISGHTALYWYRQSLGQGLEFLIYFQGNSAPDKSGLPSDRFSAERTGGSVSTLTIQRTQQEDSAVYLCASSLGPREETQYFGPGTRLLVL.

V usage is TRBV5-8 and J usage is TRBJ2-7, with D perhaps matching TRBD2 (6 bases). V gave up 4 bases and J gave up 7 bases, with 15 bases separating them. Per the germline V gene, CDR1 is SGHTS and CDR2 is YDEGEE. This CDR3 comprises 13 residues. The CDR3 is CASSRDSGGEQYF. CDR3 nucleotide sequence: TGTGCCAGCAGCAGGGACTCCGGAGGGGAGCAGTACTTC.

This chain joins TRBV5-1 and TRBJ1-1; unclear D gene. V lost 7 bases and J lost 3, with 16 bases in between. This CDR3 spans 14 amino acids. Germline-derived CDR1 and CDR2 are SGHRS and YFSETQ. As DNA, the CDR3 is TGCGCCAGCTACCTCGCAGAGGGCGACACTGAAGCTTTCTTT. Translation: CASYLAEGDTEAFF.

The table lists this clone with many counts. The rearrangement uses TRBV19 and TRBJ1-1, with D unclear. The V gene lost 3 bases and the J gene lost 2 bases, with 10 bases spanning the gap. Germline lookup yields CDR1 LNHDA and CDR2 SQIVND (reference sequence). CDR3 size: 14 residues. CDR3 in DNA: TGTGCCAGTAGTATTTCCGGGGTTAACACTGAAGCTTTCTTT. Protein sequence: CASSISGVNTEAFF.

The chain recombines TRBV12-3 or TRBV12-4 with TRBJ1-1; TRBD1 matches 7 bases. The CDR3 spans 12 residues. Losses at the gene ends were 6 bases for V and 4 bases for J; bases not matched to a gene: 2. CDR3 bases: TGTGCCAGCAGGACAGGGACCACTGAAGCTTTCTTT. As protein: CASRTGTTEAFF.

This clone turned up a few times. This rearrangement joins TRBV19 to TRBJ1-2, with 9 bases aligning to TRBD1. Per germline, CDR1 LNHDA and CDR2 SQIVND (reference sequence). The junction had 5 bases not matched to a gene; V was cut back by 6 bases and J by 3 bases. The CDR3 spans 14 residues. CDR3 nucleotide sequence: TGTGCCAGTAGGCGGACAGGGGCGGACTATGGCTACACCTTC. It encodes CASRRTGADYGYTF.

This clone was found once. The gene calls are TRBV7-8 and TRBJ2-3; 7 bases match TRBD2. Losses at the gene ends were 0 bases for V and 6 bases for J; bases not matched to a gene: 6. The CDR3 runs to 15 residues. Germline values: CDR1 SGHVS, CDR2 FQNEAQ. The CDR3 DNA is TGTGCCAGCAGCTTAGCTCTAGCGGTCTCGGATACGCAGTATTTT. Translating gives CASSLALAVSDTQYF. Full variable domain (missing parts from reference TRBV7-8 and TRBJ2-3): GAGVSQSPRYKVAKRGQDVALRCDPISGHVSLFWYQQALGQGPEFLTYFQNEAQLDKSGLPSDRFFAERPEGSVSTLKIQRTQQEDSAVYLCASSLALAVSDTQYFGPGTRLTVL.

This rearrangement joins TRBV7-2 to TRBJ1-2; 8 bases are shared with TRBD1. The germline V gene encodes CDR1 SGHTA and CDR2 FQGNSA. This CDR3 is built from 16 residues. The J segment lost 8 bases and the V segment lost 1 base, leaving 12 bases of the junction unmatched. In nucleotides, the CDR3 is TGTGCCAGCAGCTTAGTTTCCCGTAACCAGGGGGCAGGCTACACCTTC. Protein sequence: CASSLVSRNQGAGYTF. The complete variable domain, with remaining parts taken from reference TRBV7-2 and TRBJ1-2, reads GAGVSQSPSNKVTEKGKDVELRCDPISGHTALYWYRQSLGQGLEFLIYFQGNSAPDKSGLPSDRFSAERTGGSVSTLTIQRTQQEDSAVYLCASSLVSRNQGAGYTFGSGTRLTVV.

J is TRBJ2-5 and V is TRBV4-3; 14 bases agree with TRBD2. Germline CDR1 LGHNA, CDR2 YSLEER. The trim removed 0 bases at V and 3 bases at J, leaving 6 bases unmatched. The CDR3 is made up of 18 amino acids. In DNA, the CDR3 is TGCGCCAGCAGCCAAGAAATCGGGACTAGCGGGAGAGAAGAGACCCAGTACTTC. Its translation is CASSQEIGTSGREETQYF.

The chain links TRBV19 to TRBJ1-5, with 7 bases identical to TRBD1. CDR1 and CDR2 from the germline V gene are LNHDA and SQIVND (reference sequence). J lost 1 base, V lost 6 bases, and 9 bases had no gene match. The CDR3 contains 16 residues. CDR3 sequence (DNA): TGTGCCAGTAGCGAGAAGGGGGCGAGAAGCAATCAGCCCCAGCATTTT. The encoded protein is CASSEKGARSNQPQHF.

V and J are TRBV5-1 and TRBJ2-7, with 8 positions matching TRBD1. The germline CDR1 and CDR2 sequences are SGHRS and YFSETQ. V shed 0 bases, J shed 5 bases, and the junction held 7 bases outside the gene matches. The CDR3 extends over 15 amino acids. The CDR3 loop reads CASSLEGRGLDEQYF. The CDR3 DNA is TGCGCCAGCAGCTTGGAGGGCAGGGGGCTGGACGAGCAGTACTTC.

CDR3 in DNA: TGTGCCAGCAGTAAACAACAGGGAAGTACTGGCTACACCTTC. This translates into CASSKQQGSTGYTF. The chain combines TRBV5-4 with TRBJ1-2, with D perhaps TRBD1 (6 bases). Germline CDR1 reads SGHNT; CDR2 reads YYREEE (reference sequence). CDR3 length: 14 amino acids. Trimming pared 5 bases from V and 7 bases from J, leaving 18 bases between. Combining the CDR3 with reference TRBV5-4 and TRBJ1-2 gives the whole variable domain ETGVTQSPTHLIKTRGQQVTLRCSSQSGHNTVSWYQQALGQGPQFIFQYYREEENGRGNFPPRFSGLQFPNYSSELNVNALELDDSALYLCASSKQQGSTGYTFGSGTRLTVV.

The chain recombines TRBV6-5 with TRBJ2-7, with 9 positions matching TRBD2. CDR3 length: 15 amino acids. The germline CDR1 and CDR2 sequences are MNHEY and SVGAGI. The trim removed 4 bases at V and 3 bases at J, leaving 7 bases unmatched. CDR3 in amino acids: CASSSSGRLNYEQYF. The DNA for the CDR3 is TGTGCCAGCAGTTCGAGCGGGAGGCTGAACTACGAGCAGTACTTC.

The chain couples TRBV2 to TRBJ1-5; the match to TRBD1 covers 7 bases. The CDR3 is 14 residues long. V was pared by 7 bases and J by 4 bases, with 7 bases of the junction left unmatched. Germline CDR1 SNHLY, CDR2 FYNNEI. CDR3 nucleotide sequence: TGTGCCAGCAAGGGGGACAGAGGGAATCAGCCCCAGCATTTT. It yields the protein CASKGDRGNQPQHF.

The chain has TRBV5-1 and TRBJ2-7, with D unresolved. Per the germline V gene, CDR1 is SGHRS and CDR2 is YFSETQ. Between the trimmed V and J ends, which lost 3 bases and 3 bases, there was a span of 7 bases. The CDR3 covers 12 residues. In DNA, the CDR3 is TGCGCCAGCAGCTCCACGGGCTACGAGCAGTACTTC. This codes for CASSSTGYEQYF. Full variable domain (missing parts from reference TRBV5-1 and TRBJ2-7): KAGVTQTPRYLIKTRGQQVTLSCSPISGHRSVSWYQQTPGQGLQFLFEYFSETQRNKGNFPGRFSGRQFSNSRSEMNVSTLELGDSALYLCASSSTGYEQYFGPGTRLTVT.

As DNA, the CDR3 is TGTGCCAGCAGTAGACAGGGGGCTGGGACTGAAGCTTTCTTT. It specifies CASSRQGAGTEAFF. This rearrangement joins TRBV2 to TRBJ1-1; 10 bases are a match to TRBD1. Looked up from germline, CDR1 is SNHLY and CDR2 is FYNNEI. The CDR3 sequence is 14 residues long. V lost 5 bases and J lost 5; bases outside the gene matches: 5.

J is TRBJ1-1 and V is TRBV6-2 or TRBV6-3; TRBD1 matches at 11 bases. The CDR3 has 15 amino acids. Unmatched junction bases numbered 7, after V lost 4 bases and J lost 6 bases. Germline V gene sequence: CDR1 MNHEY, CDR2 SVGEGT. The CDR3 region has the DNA TGTGCCAGCAGTTCCTGGACAGGGGGCGTCTCTGAAGCTTTCTTT. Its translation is CASSSWTGGVSEAFF.

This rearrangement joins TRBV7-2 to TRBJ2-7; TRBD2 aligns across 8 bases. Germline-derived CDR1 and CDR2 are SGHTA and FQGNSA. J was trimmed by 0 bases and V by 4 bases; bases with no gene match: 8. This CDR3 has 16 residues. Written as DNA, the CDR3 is TGTGCCAGCAGCTCGGGCCTACTAGCGGACTCCTACGAGCAGTACTTC. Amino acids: CASSSGLLADSYEQYF.

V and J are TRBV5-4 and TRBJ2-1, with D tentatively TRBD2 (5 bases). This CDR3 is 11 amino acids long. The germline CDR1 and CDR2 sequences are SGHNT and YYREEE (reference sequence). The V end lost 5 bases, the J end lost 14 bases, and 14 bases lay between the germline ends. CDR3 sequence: CASRYEGVEFF. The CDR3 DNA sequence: TGTGCCAGCAGATACGAGGGAGTGGAGTTCTTC.

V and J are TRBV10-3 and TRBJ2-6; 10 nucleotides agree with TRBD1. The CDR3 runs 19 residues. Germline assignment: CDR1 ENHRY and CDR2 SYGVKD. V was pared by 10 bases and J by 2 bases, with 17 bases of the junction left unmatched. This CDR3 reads CATLRQGAGVRAGANVLTF. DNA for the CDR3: TGTGCCACTCTCCGACAGGGGGCGGGTGTGCGAGCTGGGGCCAACGTCCTGACTTTC.

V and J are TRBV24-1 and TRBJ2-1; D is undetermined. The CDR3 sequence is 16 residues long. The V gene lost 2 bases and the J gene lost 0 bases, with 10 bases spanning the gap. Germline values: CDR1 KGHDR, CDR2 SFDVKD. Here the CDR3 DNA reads TGTGCCACCAGTGATTCCCTCCGCAGCTCCTACAATGAGCAGTTCTTC. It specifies CATSDSLRSSYNEQFF.

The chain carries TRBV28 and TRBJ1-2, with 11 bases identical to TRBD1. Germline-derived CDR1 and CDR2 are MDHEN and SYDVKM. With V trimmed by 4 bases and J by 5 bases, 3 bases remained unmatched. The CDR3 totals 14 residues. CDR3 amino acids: CASSWGQGGYGYTF. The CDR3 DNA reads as TGTGCCAGCAGTTGGGGACAGGGGGGGTATGGCTACACCTTC.